The 19 T cell receptor beta chains given below trace back to one sample, sequenced in a study of early T cells in non-severe SARS-CoV-2 infection (dated by TCRdb to the early 2020s). The library was obtained by 5' RACE. The sequencer listed for this sample is NextSeq 500. The public reads were quality trimmed at Q25 with fastp and then assembled into clones with MiXCR by TCRdb, keeping productive beta chains. Identical CDR3 protein sequences are pooled into one entry, listed with their most common genes and DNA. The table for this sample lists about 79,000 distinct CDR3 sequences; about 10% of them were counted only once. Clones ranked in the top ten supply 4.7% of the sample. The specimen was whole blood. These receptors came from an adult who was a healthcare worker with PCR-confirmed SARS-CoV-2 infection or an uninfected control (not recorded which).

This clonotype was observed at least ten times. The rearrangement uses TRBV20-1 and TRBJ1-6, with 8 bases identical to TRBD1. With V trimmed by 2 bases and J by 6 bases, 0 bases remained unmatched. Germline V gene lookup returns CDR1 DFQATT and CDR2 SNEGSKA (reference sequence). CDR3 size: 13 residues. The CDR3 region is CSARQGANSPLHF. The CDR3 DNA is TGCAGTGCTAGACAGGGGGCTAATTCACCCCTCCACTTT.

This clonotype was counted at least ten times. The rearrangement links TRBV4-3 to TRBJ1-1; 7 nucleotides line up with TRBD1. CDR1 is LGHNA and CDR2 is YSLEER in the germline V gene. The CDR3 is 17 residues long. V lost 0 bases, J lost 6 bases, and 13 bases stayed unmatched. CDR3: CASSQDVSTGTTAEAFF. The CDR3 DNA reads as TGCGCCAGCAGCCAAGATGTCTCGACAGGGACAACAGCTGAAGCTTTCTTT.

A few counts support this clonotype. J is TRBJ2-1 and V is TRBV7-3; D call uncertain. CDR1 and CDR2 (germline): SGHTA, FQGTGA. The V end lost 1 base, the J end lost 6 bases, and 7 bases lay between the germline ends. The CDR3 extends over 13 amino acids. The CDR3 DNA follows: TGTGCCAGCAGCTTAAGTCCCGTCAATGAGCAGTTCTTC. Its translation: CASSLSPVNEQFF.

The V and J genes are TRBV20-1 and TRBJ1-4; D unresolved. V was clipped by 6 bases and J by 3 bases, with 14 bases between them. CDR1 is DFQATT, CDR2 SNEGSKA, per germline (reference sequence). This CDR3 spans 14 amino acids. This CDR3 reads CSAKEGPANEKLFF. CDR3 nucleotides: TGCAGTGCCAAGGAGGGCCCCGCTAATGAAAAACTGTTTTTT.

This chain connects TRBV6-2 or TRBV6-3 to TRBJ2-3; TRBD1 matches 7 bases. V was clipped by 6 bases and J by 8 bases; unmatched bases: 14. Germline V gene data show CDR1 as MNHEY and CDR2 as SVGEGT. CDR3 length: 15 amino acids. The CDR3 here is CASSQDRRKTGTQYF. The CDR3 nucleotides are TGTGCCAGCAGCCAGGACAGGCGTAAGACGGGTACGCAGTATTTT.

The CDR3 DNA follows: TGTGCCAGCAGTTTCGGGCCCACCGGGGACATTCAGTACTTC. It specifies CASSFGPTGDIQYF. This sequence joins TRBV12-3 or TRBV12-4 and TRBJ2-4; TRBD2 is a possible D gene (5 bases). The V end lost 3 bases, the J end lost 8 bases, and 14 bases lay between the germline ends. The CDR3 contains 14 residues.

This clonotype was counted at least ten times. This chain links TRBV19 with TRBJ2-5; D gene unclear. This CDR3 comprises 14 residues. With 3 bases removed from V and 5 bases from J, the gap between germline ends came to 13 bases. Germline CDR1 LNHDA, CDR2 SQIVND (reference sequence). The chain's CDR3 is CASSIAGVLETQYF. The CDR3 nucleotides are TGTGCCAGTAGTATTGCAGGCGTTCTGGAGACCCAGTACTTC.

This clonotype has at least ten counts. The gene calls are TRBV12-3 or TRBV12-4 and TRBJ1-6; D is possibly TRBD1 (5 bases). This CDR3 contains 15 residues. The V gene lost 3 bases and the J gene lost 3 bases, with 9 bases spanning the gap. Here the CDR3 reads CASSFGGNYNSPLHF. Written as DNA, the CDR3 is TGTGCCAGCAGTTTCGGGGGAAACTATAATTCACCCCTCCACTTT.

This clonotype was found many times. The chain uses TRBV20-1 and TRBJ2-2; no clear D gene. The CDR3 is 15 residues long. Looked up from germline, CDR1 is DFQATT and CDR2 is SNEGSKA (reference sequence). V was trimmed by 0 bases and J by 2 bases, leaving 10 bases between them. In DNA form, the CDR3 reads TGCAGTGCTAGAGATTGGCAGGCTAACACCGGGGAGCTGTTTTTT. Its translation is CSARDWQANTGELFF.

This clonotype was observed a handful of times. The gene calls are TRBV12-3 or TRBV12-4 and TRBJ1-3; no firm D call. Trimming cost V 8 bases and J 0 bases, with 11 bases left between them. This CDR3 has 14 residues. In nucleotides, the CDR3 is TGTGCCAGCGAAGTCCGGGGCTCTGGAAACACCATATATTTT. Translated, it gives CASEVRGSGNTIYF.

Details on this clonotype: This sequence may be a read error, since a much larger clone differs from it by one base. V usage is TRBV20-1 and J usage is TRBJ2-7; D is possibly TRBD1 (5 bases). Trimming removed 8 bases at V and 5 bases at J, with 16 bases between. Germline-derived CDR1 and CDR2 are DFQATT and SNEGSKA (reference sequence). This CDR3 contains 12 residues. The CDR3 spells CSTDREDDEQYF. The CDR3 DNA reads as TGCAGTACCGACAGAGAAGATGACGAGCAGTACTTC.

This clonotype was seen only a few times. This sequence joins TRBV29-1 and TRBJ1-2; D is uncertain. The CDR3 sequence is 14 residues long. CDR1 is SQVTM and CDR2 is ANQGSEA in the germline V gene. Trimming took off 0 bases at V and 5 bases at J, with 13 bases between the two ends. CDR3 protein: CSVEDPRLRYGYTF. The CDR3 region has the DNA TGCAGCGTTGAAGATCCCCGACTTAGATATGGCTACACCTTC.

This chain connects TRBV4-1 to TRBJ1-4, with a possible D match to TRBD1 (6 bases). This CDR3 is built from 15 residues. The germline V and J ends were trimmed by 6 bases and 5 bases, with 16 bases remaining between them. Germline loops: CDR1 MGHRA, CDR2 YSYEKL. This CDR3 is CASRIPGQRNEKLFF. CDR3 nucleotide sequence: TGCGCCAGCAGGATTCCGGGACAACGAAATGAAAAACTGTTTTTT.

V gene TRBV12-3 or TRBV12-4 combines with J gene TRBJ2-1; perhaps TRBD1 as D (5 bases). With 7 bases removed from V and 7 bases from J, the gap between germline ends came to 8 bases. CDR3 length equals 11 residues. DNA for the CDR3: TGTGCCAGCACAGGGCCTAATGAGCAGTTCTTC. Amino acids: CASTGPNEQFF.

V and J are TRBV25-1 and TRBJ1-6; D unclear. Germline V lookup: CDR1 MGHDK, CDR2 SYGVNS. With 6 bases removed from V and 10 bases from J, the gap between germline ends came to 16 bases. The CDR3 spans 14 residues. CDR3 sequence: CASRAPGLGSPLHF. The CDR3 coding sequence is TGTGCCAGCAGGGCCCCAGGACTGGGGTCACCCCTCCACTTT.

This clonotype was recorded at least ten times. The rearrangement uses TRBV2 and TRBJ2-6; the D gene is possibly TRBD1 (6 bases). The germline V gene has CDR1 SNHLY and CDR2 FYNNEI. CDR3 length: 16 residues. The V end lost 1 base, the J end lost 4 bases, and 11 bases lay between the germline ends. This chain's CDR3 is CASSEGQGLGANVLTF. CDR3 coding DNA: TGTGCCAGCAGTGAAGGGCAGGGGTTAGGGGCCAACGTCCTGACTTTC.

The V gene is TRBV7-3, the J gene TRBJ2-7; D is unclear. Germline CDR1 SGHTA, CDR2 FQGTGA. With 3 bases removed from V and 2 bases from J, the gap between germline ends came to 8 bases. The CDR3 has 13 amino acids. The CDR3 DNA follows: TGTGCCAGCAGCTTGGATTTCACCTACGAGCAGTACTTC. Translated, it gives CASSLDFTYEQYF.

In its sample, this clonotype ranks as medium-sized. The CDR3 DNA reads as TGTGCCAGCAGTGCCGGGACACCTAAAAACTATGGCTACACCTTC. It codes for CASSAGTPKNYGYTF. The chain combines TRBV12-3 or TRBV12-4 with TRBJ1-2; D may be TRBD1 (6 bases). V was cut by 5 bases and J by 2 bases, with 15 bases left in between. The CDR3 loop spans 15 amino acids.

In its sample, this clonotype was seen many times. The chain joins TRBV6-6 to TRBJ1-6; no definite D call. Between the trimmed V and J ends, which lost 0 bases and 8 bases, there was a span of 8 bases. CDR3 length equals 14 residues. Germline CDR1 and CDR2: MNHNY and SVGAGI (reference sequence). CDR3 DNA: TGTGCCAGCAGTTACTCTCGGGCGGATTCACCCCTCCACTTT. Translation gives CASSYSRADSPLHF.